The clone carrying this T cell receptor beta chain has at least ten counts. The target antigen is unknown. The sample is drawn from a study of metastatic and nonmetastatic thyroid tumors. Study-wide results and caveats: Benign nodules were reported to have significantly lower TCR beta diversity than malignant thyroid tumors, in blood and tumor.

All patients were treatment-naive before thyroid surgery. TCRdb reanalyzed the PCR reads with MiXCR. The table includes some 26,000 clones, less than 4% detected once. The CDR3 has 15 amino acids. The germline V and J ends were trimmed by 3 bases and 0 bases, with 10 bases remaining between them. Germline assignment: CDR1 KGHDR and CDR2 SFDVKD. The chain carries TRBV24-1 and TRBJ2-5; the D gene is possibly TRBD1 (6 bases). The specimen sequenced was blood. The TCR originated in a male donor with papillary thyroid cancer or a benign thyroid nodule (not recorded which). Some clones in this sample may be carry-over from other donors' samples. The CDR3: CATSDRTGNQETQYF. DNA for the CDR3: TGTGCCACCAGTGATAGAACAGGGAACCAAGAGACCCAGTACTTC.